Following are 8 T cell receptor beta chains from one sample sequenced in a study of CD8+ T cells in alopecia areata. Reverse transcription of extracted RNA yielded cDNA, which provided the sequencing template. The table came from immunoSEQ multiplex PCR; TCRdb's copy has only in-frame clones and leaves some out. Seen here are hundreds of thousands of clones, 60% observed once, and the top ten hold 0.9% to 0.95%. As for treatment: oral pan-JAK inhibitor, 5-10 mg twice daily. This specimen was CD4+ T cells sorted from blood, taken at roughly week 53, from a patient treated with tofacitinib. These receptors all stem from a human donor with alopecia areata.

V is TRBV30 and J is TRBJ1-3; D remains unclear. This CDR3 contains 16 residues. The germline V gene has CDR1 GTSNPN and CDR2 SVGIG (reference sequence). Trimming took 2 bases from V and 0 from J, leaving 14 bases between them. CDR3 protein: CAWSLPWTFSGNTIYF. The DNA of the CDR3 is TGTGCCTGGAGTCTCCCCTGGACCTTCTCTGGAAACACCATATATTTT.

This chain connects TRBV29-1 to TRBJ2-6; D may be TRBD1 (6 bases). Per the germline V gene, CDR1 is SQVTM and CDR2 is ANQGSEA. V lost 7 bases and J 0 bases, leaving 16 bases between the germline ends. The CDR3 has 16 amino acids. CDR3 in DNA: TGCAGCGCTACCGGGACACCAGGCTCTGGGGCCAACGTCCTGACTTTC. It codes for CSATGTPGSGANVLTF.

This sequence joins TRBV5-6 and TRBJ2-7, with 11 nucleotides matching TRBD2. This CDR3 has 15 amino acids. From germline, CDR1 is SGHDT and CDR2 YYEEEE. V shed 2 bases, J shed 4 bases, and the junction held 5 bases outside the gene matches. This chain's CDR3 is CASSFSGGVGYEQYF. CDR3 coding DNA: TGTGCCAGCAGCTTTAGCGGGGGGGTCGGTTACGAGCAGTACTTC.

The CDR3 DNA reads TGTGCCAGCAGCTCCCGGGGGAGCGGGGGGGCCGGAGAGACCCAGTACTTC. This translates into CASSSRGSGGAGETQYF. The chain combines TRBV9 with TRBJ2-5, with 10 bases matching TRBD2. The CDR3 loop spans 17 amino acids. Germline assignment: CDR1 SGDLS and CDR2 YYNGEE. The V gene end was trimmed by 4 bases and the J gene end by 4 bases; junction bases not matched to a gene: 13.

This clone was counted between two and nine times. This chain links TRBV10-3 with TRBJ2-6, with D unresolved. V was pared by 3 bases and J by 1 base, with 7 bases between. The CDR3 is 15 amino acids. CDR1 and CDR2 (germline): ENHRY, SYGVKD. The CDR3 is CAISDDRSGANVLTF. DNA of the CDR3: TGTGCCATCAGTGACGACCGTTCTGGGGCCAACGTCCTGACTTTC.

The chain couples TRBV7-8 to TRBJ2-5, with D perhaps TRBD1 (6 bases). The V end was cut by 5 bases, the J end by 4 bases, with 11 bases between. Per germline, CDR1 SGHVS and CDR2 FQNEAQ. The CDR3 extends over 13 amino acids. CDR3 loop: CASSTRTVETQYF. The DNA for the CDR3 is TGTGCCAGCAGCACCAGGACAGTAGAGACCCAGTACTTC.

Remarks on this clone: Other DNA sequences of this sample code for an identical CDR3. The CDR3 protein is CATSRPDTGELFF. The CDR3 bases are TGTGCCACCAGCAGGCCAGACACCGGGGAGCTGTTTTTT. The V and J genes are TRBV15 and TRBJ2-2, with no clear D. CDR3 length: 13 residues. Deletions cut 3 bases from V and 3 bases from J, with 5 bases between. Germline CDR1 is LNHNV and CDR2 is YYDKDF (reference sequence).

This clone has just a few counts. The chain recombines TRBV4-1 with TRBJ1-1; D not resolved. The V gene lost 3 bases and the J gene lost 0 bases, with 5 bases spanning the gap. In germline, CDR1 is MGHRA, CDR2 YSYEKL. CDR3 size: 13 residues. The CDR3 DNA is TGCGCCAGCAGCCACCCACTGAACACTGAAGCTTTCTTT. Its translation: CASSHPLNTEAFF.